The 11 T cell receptor beta chains below were found in one sample sequenced in a study of blood T cell repertoires in COVID-19. TCRdb's table, derived via immunoSEQ multiplex PCR, lists solely in-frame clones and lacks some. The data hold 90,000 to 150,000 clones, with roughly 80% observed a single time. Sequenced: peripheral blood. The source is a man in his fifties with acute or convalescent COVID-19.

This clone has just a few counts. The chain uses TRBV29-1 and TRBJ2-2; 16 bases are a match to TRBD2. With 4 bases clipped from V and 5 bases from J, the junction kept 10 bases outside the gene matches. Germline CDR1 is SQVTM and CDR2 is ANQGSEA. CDR3 size: 18 residues. In nucleotides, the CDR3 is TGCAGCGTTGGGCCGGGACTAGCGGGAGGGCCACATACCGGGGAGCTGTTTTTT. Residues: CSVGPGLAGGPHTGELFF.

This clone was recorded only once. The genes are TRBV29-1 and TRBJ1-1; no firm D call. V lost 3 bases and J 6 bases, leaving 14 bases between the germline ends. The CDR3 length is 13 residues. Germline V gene lookup returns CDR1 SQVTM and CDR2 ANQGSEA. The CDR3 DNA reads as TGCAGCGTTGATGAGCAGGTTGTTGCTGAAGCTTTCTTT. Translating gives CSVDEQVVAEAFF.

V and J are TRBV24-1 and TRBJ2-2; 9 bases agree with TRBD2. Germline-derived CDR1 and CDR2 are KGHDR and SFDVKD. The V segment lost 2 bases and the J segment 2 bases; nucleotides outside the gene matches: 14. This CDR3 is 20 amino acids long. The CDR3: CATSDSQTSGETINTGELFF. The CDR3 DNA reads TGTGCCACCAGTGATTCCCAGACTAGCGGTGAGACCATAAACACCGGGGAGCTGTTTTTT.

The V gene is TRBV5-4, the J gene TRBJ1-1; TRBD1 agrees at 7 bases. CDR3 length: 16 residues. Germline lookup yields CDR1 SGHNT and CDR2 YYREEE (reference sequence). Trimming removed 4 bases from V and 2 bases from J; junction bases left unmatched: 11. The DNA of the CDR3 is TGTGCCAGCAGCCAACTAAGGACAGGTTCTAACACTGAAGCTTTCTTT. This sequence encodes CASSQLRTGSNTEAFF.

The chain combines TRBV18 with TRBJ1-6, with D uncertain. V gave up 2 bases and J gave up 5 bases, with 10 bases separating them. This CDR3 contains 15 residues. The germline CDR1 and CDR2 sequences are KGHSH and LQKENI. The CDR3 is CASSPGQKNNSPLHF. CDR3 DNA sequence: TGTGCCAGCTCACCAGGGCAGAAAAATAATTCACCCCTCCACTTT.

The chain uses TRBV5-5 and TRBJ2-7; no clear D gene. Trimming took off 0 bases at V and 1 base at J, with 8 bases between the two ends. The CDR3 is 14 amino acids. Germline V CDR1 and CDR2: SGHKS, YYEKEE (reference sequence). CDR3 DNA sequence: TGTGCCAGCAGCTTGGGGCTAGGTTCCTACGAGCAGTACTTC. It translates to CASSLGLGSYEQYF.

This chain connects TRBV5-1 to TRBJ2-5, with TRBD2 matching 7 bases. V was clipped by 0 bases and J by 3 bases; unmatched bases: 8. From germline, CDR1 is SGHRS and CDR2 YFSETQ. The CDR3 has 16 amino acids. CDR3 loop: CASSLAAGGTKETQYF. Written as DNA, the CDR3 is TGCGCCAGCAGCTTGGCAGCCGGGGGGACTAAAGAGACCCAGTACTTC.

The CDR3 DNA sequence: TGTGCCTGGGATCTGAACGCGGACACTGAAGCTTTCTTT. It yields the protein CAWDLNADTEAFF. This chain uses TRBV30 with TRBJ1-1; D is ambiguous. Germline CDR1 and CDR2: GTSNPN and SVGIG (reference sequence). The CDR3 totals 13 residues. V lost 5 bases, J lost 3 bases, and 13 bases lay in between.

This chain links TRBV20-1 with TRBJ1-4; the D is unclear. The CDR3 is 17 amino acids. Germline values: CDR1 DFQATT, CDR2 SNEGSKA (reference sequence). V lost 4 bases and J 0 bases, leaving 18 bases between the germline ends. This CDR3 is CSATESRGTSTNEKLFF. The CDR3 nucleotides read TGCAGTGCTACTGAGAGCCGGGGTACCTCAACTAATGAAAAACTGTTTTTT.

This clone came up a few times. V gene TRBV7-2 combines with J gene TRBJ1-2; D perhaps matches TRBD1 (6 bases). With 4 bases removed from V and 0 bases from J, the gap between germline ends came to 15 bases. There are 16 residues in the CDR3. Germline values: CDR1 SGHTA, CDR2 FQGNSA. The CDR3 nucleotides are TGTGCCAGCAGCTCCCTTAGGACAGAATCTAACTATGGCTACACCTTC. This gives the protein CASSSLRTESNYGYTF.

V is TRBV6-5 and J is TRBJ2-7, with 10 bases matching TRBD2. The CDR3 covers 16 residues. After removal of 3 bases from V and 4 bases from J, the junction contained 9 bases not matched to a gene. Per the germline V gene, CDR1 is MNHEY and CDR2 is SVGAGI. CDR3 region: CASSYIRSSGRYEQYF. In DNA, the CDR3 is TGTGCCAGCAGTTATATTAGGTCTAGCGGGAGATACGAGCAGTACTTC.